This T cell receptor beta chain was captured in a study of blood T cell repertoires in COVID-19. As originally analysed: Scientists estimated how many nucleated cells there were by amplifying reference gene primers. Assay used: immunoSEQ multiplex PCR; TCRdb lists only in-frame clones, some missing. Clone size and V and J calls were adopted from that table, with D and trimming inferred from the DNA. The sample holds about 190,000 clones; 86% are singletons and the top ten take 5.6%. Participant age was roughly 18 to 100 years, and participants resided in approximately 25 US areas. Germline values: CDR1 SGHTA, CDR2 FQGNSA. With 2 bases removed from V and 4 bases from J, the gap between germline ends came to 8 bases. The CDR3 covers 14 residues.

What was sequenced was PBMCs or T cells enriched from blood (not recorded which). The sequence was obtained from a man aged 40-50 years with acute COVID-19. The rearrangement links TRBV7-2 to TRBJ2-2; a possible D gene is TRBD1 (6 bases). The chain's CDR3 is CASSLTGPTGELFF. CDR3 DNA: TGTGCCAGCAGCTTAACAGGGCCCACCGGGGAGCTGTTTTTT.